Below are 25 T cell receptor beta chains sequenced from a single sample in a study of T cell clones after liver transplantation. Assay: immunoSEQ multiplex PCR; the TCRdb copy retains only in-frame clones and omits some. The sample lists 70,000 to 80,000 clones, 90% seen once, with roughly 2.6% in the top ten. The sample in question was CD4+ T cells from blood, obtained before liver transplant. Receptors were obtained from a human donor who received a liver transplant.

The chain has TRBV5-1 and TRBJ1-5; D ambiguous. In germline, CDR1 is SGHRS, CDR2 YFSETQ. The V and J ends lost 4 bases and 0 bases respectively, with 5 bases between them. The CDR3 covers 13 residues. CDR3 bases: TGCGCCAGCAGCGTTAGTAGCAATCAGCCCCAGCATTTT. Translation: CASSVSSNQPQHF.

V usage is TRBV13 and J usage is TRBJ1-2; D remains unclear. Trimming took off 7 bases at V and 2 bases at J, with 11 bases between the two ends. CDR3 length equals 13 residues. The germline CDR1 and CDR2 sequences are PRHDT and FYEKMQ (reference sequence). The CDR3 nucleotides are TGTGCCAGCACCGGGGTAGGAAACTATGGCTACACCTTC. As protein: CASTGVGNYGYTF.

V gene TRBV6-5 combines with J gene TRBJ2-5; 7 bases align to TRBD2. The CDR3 runs to 15 residues. CDR1 is MNHEY, CDR2 SVGAGI, per germline. J was trimmed by 1 base and V by 6 bases; bases with no gene match: 8. The CDR3 DNA reads TGTGCCAGCAGACCCAACGGGGAGGGCCAAGAGACCCAGTACTTC. As protein: CASRPNGEGQETQYF.

The genes are TRBV6-1 and TRBJ2-3, with a tentative D call TRBD2 (6 bases). Per the germline V gene, CDR1 is MNHNS and CDR2 is SASEGT. Deletions cut 6 bases from V and 2 bases from J, with 9 bases between. This CDR3 comprises 13 residues. As DNA, the CDR3 is TGTGCCAGCAGGGACTACCACACAGATACGCAGTATTTT. It encodes CASRDYHTDTQYF.

This chain joins TRBV5-4 and TRBJ2-1, with 11 bases identical to TRBD2. Trimming took 1 base from V and 6 from J; bases not matched to a gene: 9. This CDR3 is 17 amino acids long. The germline V gene has CDR1 SGHNT and CDR2 YYREEE (reference sequence). The CDR3 sequence: CASSLSTSGSLGNEQFF. In nucleotides, the CDR3 is TGTGCCAGCAGCTTGAGCACTAGCGGGAGTTTAGGCAATGAGCAGTTCTTC.

The chain couples TRBV4-1 to TRBJ1-4; the match to TRBD1 covers 8 bases. Per germline, CDR1 MGHRA and CDR2 YSYEKL. CDR3 length: 16 residues. The V gene end was trimmed by 3 bases and the J gene end by 7 bases; junction bases not matched to a gene: 10. This CDR3 is CASSHTSRGQGEKLFF. CDR3 coding DNA: TGCGCCAGCAGCCATACGTCCAGGGGGCAAGGTGAAAAACTGTTTTTT.

The CDR3, as DNA: TGTGCCAGCTCACCAGAAGCCGGGAGAGATCAGCCCCAGCATTTT. It translates to CASSPEAGRDQPQHF. This chain links TRBV18 with TRBJ1-5; no definite D call. With 2 bases removed from V and 5 bases from J, the gap between germline ends came to 13 bases. CDR1 is KGHSH, CDR2 LQKENI, per germline. There are 15 residues in the CDR3.

This clone was picked up one time. The chain carries TRBV19 and TRBJ2-7, with TRBD2 matching over 12 bases. V lost 5 bases to trimming and J lost 4 bases; unmatched junction nucleotides: 6. The CDR3 contains 15 residues. Germline V CDR1 and CDR2: LNHDA, SQIVND (reference sequence). CDR3 sequence reads: CASSLLAGGPYEQYF. As DNA, the CDR3 is TGTGCCAGTAGTCTTCTAGCGGGAGGGCCTTACGAGCAGTACTTC.

This chain uses TRBV5-6 with TRBJ1-5; D unclear. V was shortened by 4 bases and J by 6 bases, with 11 bases between the two germline ends. The CDR3 is 13 amino acids. Germline-derived CDR1 and CDR2 are SGHDT and YYEEEE. CDR3 region: CASSLTVGQPQHF. The CDR3, as DNA: TGTGCCAGCAGCCTCACAGTGGGTCAGCCCCAGCATTTT.

In this sample, this clone turned up once. V usage is TRBV5-1 and J usage is TRBJ2-5; 8 positions match TRBD2. The CDR3 is made up of 17 amino acids. V trimming: 0 bases; J trimming: 5 bases; junction bases outside the gene matches: 12. In germline, CDR1 is SGHRS, CDR2 YFSETQ. The CDR3 nucleotides read TGCGCCAGCAGCTTGGGAATAACGGGAGGGCCAGGGGAGACCCAGTACTTC. Its translation is CASSLGITGGPGETQYF.

This clone was detected only a few times. This chain joins TRBV18 and TRBJ1-1; D remains unclear. This CDR3 is built from 13 residues. Germline-derived CDR1 and CDR2 are KGHSH and LQKENI. Trimming removed 1 base at V and 5 bases at J, with 8 bases between. Written as DNA, the CDR3 is TGTGCCAGCTCACCACGTTCTGGGACTGAAGCTTTCTTT. Translated: CASSPRSGTEAFF.

The gene calls are TRBV7-8 and TRBJ2-7, with 9 bases that match TRBD2. The trim removed 1 base at V and 5 bases at J, leaving 15 bases unmatched. The CDR3 consists of 18 residues. Germline V gene data show CDR1 as SGHVS and CDR2 as FQNEAQ. DNA for the CDR3: TGTGCCAGCAGCTTAGTAGTTTCCCTAGCGGGATCTTTTAACGAGCAGTACTTC. Translating gives CASSLVVSLAGSFNEQYF.

The rearrangement uses TRBV25-1 and TRBJ2-7; perhaps TRBD1 as D (5 bases). Looked up from germline, CDR1 is MGHDK and CDR2 is SYGVNS. Trimming shortened V by 6 bases and J by 4 bases, and 7 bases separated the two germline ends. The CDR3 has 11 amino acids. CDR3 nucleotides: TGTGCCAGCAGCAGGGTTTACGAGCAGTACTTC. Protein sequence: CASSRVYEQYF.

The gene calls are TRBV11-2 and TRBJ2-5; 8 nucleotides align to TRBD1. Germline CDR1 reads SGHAT; CDR2 reads FQNNGV. Germline trimming cut 3 bases from V and 5 bases from J; bases unmatched to any gene: 8. The CDR3 length is 15 residues. The CDR3 DNA reads TGTGCCAGCAGCTTGCAGGGGGCTTTTCTGGAGACCCAGTACTTC. Protein sequence: CASSLQGAFLETQYF.

The chain recombines TRBV28 with TRBJ2-1; weak D call: TRBD2 (6 bases). The germline V gene has CDR1 MDHEN and CDR2 SYDVKM. Trimming removed 3 bases from V and 5 bases from J, with 11 bases in between. This CDR3 comprises 14 residues. CDR3 amino acids: CASSFEQRDNEQFF. CDR3 coding DNA: TGTGCCAGCAGTTTTGAGCAGCGGGACAATGAGCAGTTCTTC. Complete variable domain (other parts from reference TRBV28 and TRBJ2-1): DVKVTQSSRYLVKRTGEKVFLECVQDMDHENMFWYRQDPGLGLRLIYFSYDVKMKEKGDIPEGYSVSREKKERFSLILESASTNQTSMYLCASSFEQRDNEQFFGPGTRLTVL.

The chain carries TRBV9 and TRBJ2-1, with D possibly matching TRBD1 (6 bases). Germline CDR1 SGDLS, CDR2 YYNGEE. The V gene lost 0 bases and the J gene lost 2 bases, with 12 bases spanning the gap. There are 16 residues in the CDR3. CDR3 DNA sequence: TGTGCCAGCAGCGTAGTTGGGGGCCAGACCTACAATGAGCAGTTCTTC. Translated, it gives CASSVVGGQTYNEQFF.

V gene TRBV20-1 combines with J gene TRBJ1-2, with D unclear. The CDR3 spans 11 residues. V gave up 3 bases and J gave up 8 bases, with 10 bases separating them. Germline V lookup: CDR1 DFQATT, CDR2 SNEGSKA (reference sequence). This chain's CDR3 is CSARRAGGYTF. CDR3 nucleotides: TGCAGTGCTAGGAGAGCCGGAGGCTACACCTTC.

This rearrangement joins TRBV18 to TRBJ2-3; 9 positions agree with TRBD2. CDR1 and CDR2 from the germline V gene are KGHSH and LQKENI. The V segment lost 0 bases and the J segment 7 bases; nucleotides outside the gene matches: 11. The CDR3 is 17 amino acids. The CDR3 reads CASSPPLWREGLNTQYF. The CDR3 nucleotides read TGTGCCAGCTCACCACCCCTTTGGCGGGAGGGCCTTAATACGCAGTATTTT.

The chain has TRBV7-8 and TRBJ2-7; TRBD2 matches 10 bases. Germline assignment: CDR1 SGHVS and CDR2 FQNEAQ. The V gene end was trimmed by 6 bases and the J gene end by 2 bases; junction bases not matched to a gene: 4. The CDR3 totals 14 residues. In DNA, the CDR3 is TGTGCCAGCAGTCTAGCGGGAGAGACCTACGAGCAGTACTTC. Its protein product is CASSLAGETYEQYF.

This clone appeared a single time. V gene TRBV5-1 combines with J gene TRBJ1-2, with no clear D. The CDR3 is made up of 14 amino acids. Germline V gene sequence: CDR1 SGHRS, CDR2 YFSETQ. V lost 6 bases, J lost 6 bases, and 18 bases lay in between. The CDR3: CASTPEGLGDGYTF. The CDR3 coding sequence is TGCGCCAGCACTCCTGAGGGTCTGGGTGATGGCTACACCTTC.

This rearrangement joins TRBV11-3 to TRBJ2-2; 12 bases map to TRBD2. The germline V gene has CDR1 SGHNT and CDR2 YENEEA. The trim removed 5 bases at V and 5 bases at J, leaving 6 bases unmatched. The CDR3 sequence is 16 residues long. The CDR3 sequence: CASSARTSGTTGELFF. In DNA form, the CDR3 reads TGTGCCAGCAGCGCCCGGACTAGCGGGACGACCGGGGAGCTGTTTTTT.

The V and J genes are TRBV5-4 and TRBJ2-7; 12 bases fit TRBD1. This CDR3 has 15 amino acids. J gave up 6 bases and V 4 bases, and 8 bases lay outside the gene matches. The V gene's germline CDR1 is SGHNT and CDR2 YYREEE (reference sequence). CDR3 protein: CASSKTGTGGVEQYF. The CDR3 DNA sequence: TGTGCCAGCAGCAAGACCGGGACAGGGGGCGTCGAGCAGTACTTC.

The chain joins TRBV7-2 to TRBJ2-3; D uncertain. CDR1 SGHTA and CDR2 FQGNSA come from the germline V gene. V was cut by 3 bases and J by 1 base, with 8 bases left in between. This CDR3 has 14 residues. The CDR3 here is CASSLRFRTDTQYF. The CDR3 DNA is TGTGCCAGCAGCTTGAGGTTCCGCACAGATACGCAGTATTTT.

The J gene is TRBJ1-4, the V gene TRBV25-1, with D hard to call. V was trimmed by 3 bases and J by 13 bases, leaving 12 bases between them. CDR3 size: 12 residues. Germline V gene data show CDR1 as MGHDK and CDR2 as SYGVNS. This chain's CDR3 is CASSENPTRLFF. The DNA of the CDR3 is TGTGCCAGCAGTGAGAATCCAACTAGACTGTTTTTT.

The chain recombines TRBV2 with TRBJ2-1; tentatively, D is TRBD2 (7 bases). V lost 5 bases to trimming and J lost 9 bases, with 14 bases between them. Germline assignment: CDR1 SNHLY and CDR2 FYNNEI. This CDR3 spans 13 amino acids. The CDR3 nucleotides are TGTGCCAGCAGTCGGGGGGCGCTAATTGAGCAGTTCTTC. This codes for CASSRGALIEQFF.